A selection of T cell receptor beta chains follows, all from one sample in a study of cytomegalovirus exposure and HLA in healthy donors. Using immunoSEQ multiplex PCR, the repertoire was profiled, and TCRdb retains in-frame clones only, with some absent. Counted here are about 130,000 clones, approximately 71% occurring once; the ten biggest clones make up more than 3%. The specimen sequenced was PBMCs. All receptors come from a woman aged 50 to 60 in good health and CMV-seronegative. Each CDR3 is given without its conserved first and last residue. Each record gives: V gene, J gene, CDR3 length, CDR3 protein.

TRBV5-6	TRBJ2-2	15	ASSPGAGAVNTGELF
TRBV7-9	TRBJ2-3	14	ASSSLKAEEADTQY
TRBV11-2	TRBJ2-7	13	ASSLEGGRSYEQY
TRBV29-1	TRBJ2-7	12	SVPRSGTSYEQY
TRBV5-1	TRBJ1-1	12	ASSTGQRNTEAF
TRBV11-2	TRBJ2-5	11	ASSLQREETQY
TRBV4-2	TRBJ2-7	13	ASSQDLAGEREQY
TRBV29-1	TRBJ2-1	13	SVEVLEVYGNEQF
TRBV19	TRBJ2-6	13	ASSMSGSGANVLT
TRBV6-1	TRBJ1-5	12	ATGTGGSGQPQH
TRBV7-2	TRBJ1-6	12	ASSLEQGNSPLH
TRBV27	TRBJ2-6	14	ASSASRVSGANVLT
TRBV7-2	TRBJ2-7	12	ASTYPGRGYEQY
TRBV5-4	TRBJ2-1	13	ASSPGSGLYNEQF
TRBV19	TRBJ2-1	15	ASSPWDRGRSGDEQF
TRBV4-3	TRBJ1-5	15	ASSQDPYPGNAGPQH
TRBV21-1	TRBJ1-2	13	ASSKKRWVGNGYT
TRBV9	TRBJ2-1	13	ASSSYSSSYNEQF
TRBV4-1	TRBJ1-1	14	ASSQTTGLMNTEAF
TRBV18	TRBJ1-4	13	ASSPPGGALEKLF
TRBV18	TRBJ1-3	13	ASSPGQSSGNTIY
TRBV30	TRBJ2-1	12	AWNLAGAYNEQF
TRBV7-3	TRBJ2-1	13	ASSLITGGLNEQF
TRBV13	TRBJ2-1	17	ASSSLGRTAGPWSNEQF
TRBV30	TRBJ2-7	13	AWSATDRGAYEQY
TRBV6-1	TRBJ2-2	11	ATRIRATGELF
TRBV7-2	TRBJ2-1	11	ASSFANYNEQF